The clone carrying this TCR beta chain was recorded many times. Antigen specificity is unknown. This entry belongs to a study of T-cell reconstitution after alpha-beta-depleted transplantation in children. Trimming took off 3 bases at V and 8 bases at J, with 13 bases between the two ends. The CDR3 contains 13 residues. Germline-derived CDR1 and CDR2 are SGHTA and FQGTGA. Study-wide points: Several patients had high TCRbeta diversity at day 60; it came from surviving recipient T cells and thymic progenitors. By about two months after transplant, alpha-beta T cells reportedly arose from several hundred graft clones that had expanded. Among T cells one year after transplant, newly produced cells accounted for most counts and diversity.

Molecular barcoding with unique molecular identifiers was used for the TCRbeta library. Each CDR3 protein is one row after TCRdb ran MiXCR on the PCR reads. The data hold about 830,000 distinct CDR3 sequences, with about 16% observed a single time. The receptor comes from a male patient younger than 18 who had a stem cell transplant for acute lymphoblastic leukemia, so the T cells may come from the graft donor. The sample was PBMCs, mostly from graft donor cells, taken 360 days after TCRalphabeta/CD19-depleted stem cell transplant. The V call is TRBV7-3, the J call TRBJ1-1; unclear D gene. The CDR3 DNA sequence: TGTGCCAGCAGCTTGGAGCCGGGATCCGAAGCTTTCTTT. Translating it yields CASSLEPGSEAFF.